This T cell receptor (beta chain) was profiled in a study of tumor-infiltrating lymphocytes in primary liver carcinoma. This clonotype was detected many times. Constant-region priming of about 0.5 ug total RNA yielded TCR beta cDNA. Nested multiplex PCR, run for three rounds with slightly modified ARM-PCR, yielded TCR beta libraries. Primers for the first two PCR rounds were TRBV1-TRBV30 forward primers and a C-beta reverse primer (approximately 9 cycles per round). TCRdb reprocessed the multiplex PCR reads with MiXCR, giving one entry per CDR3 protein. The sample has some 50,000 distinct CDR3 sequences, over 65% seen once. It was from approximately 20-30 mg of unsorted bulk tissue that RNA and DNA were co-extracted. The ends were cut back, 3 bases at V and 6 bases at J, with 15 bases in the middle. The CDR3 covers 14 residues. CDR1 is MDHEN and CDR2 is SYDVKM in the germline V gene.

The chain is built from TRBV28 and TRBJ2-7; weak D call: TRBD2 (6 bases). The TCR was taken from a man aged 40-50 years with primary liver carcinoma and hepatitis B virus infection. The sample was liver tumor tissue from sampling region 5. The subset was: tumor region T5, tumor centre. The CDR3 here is CASSLSGSPREQYF. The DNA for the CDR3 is TGTGCCAGCAGTTTGTCCGGGAGCCCCCGCGAGCAGTACTTC.